These 14 T cell receptor beta chains originate from one sample sequenced in a study of cytomegalovirus exposure and HLA in healthy donors. The PCR used 60 Vbeta and 13 Jbeta primers. TCRdb's copy holds only in-frame clones and misses some; the assay was immunoSEQ multiplex PCR. Here the sample spans approximately 140,000 clones, about 66% being singletons. Sequencing was carried out using PBMCs. The receptors stem from a male donor in good health and CMV-seronegative.

The V and J genes are TRBV2 and TRBJ2-2, with 8 nucleotides matching TRBD1. V gave up 6 bases and J gave up 4 bases; unmatched junction bases: 7. This CDR3 has 15 amino acids. The V gene's germline CDR1 is SNHLY and CDR2 FYNNEI. Written as DNA, the CDR3 is TGTGCCAGCAGCCGGACAGGGCTAGGCACCGGGGAGCTGTTTTTT. It yields the protein CASSRTGLGTGELFF.

CDR3 residues: CASSVAEGYGYTF. The DNA for the CDR3 is TGTGCCAGCAGCGTAGCGGAGGGCTATGGCTACACCTTC. The chain uses TRBV9 and TRBJ1-2; no reliable D call. The V end was cut by 0 bases, the J end by 4 bases, with 7 bases between. CDR3 size: 13 residues. Germline V gives CDR1 SGDLS, CDR2 YYNGEE. The whole variable domain, remainder taken from reference TRBV9 and TRBJ1-2, is DSGVTQTPKHLITATGQRVTLRCSPRSGDLSVYWYQQSLDQGLQFLIQYYNGEERAKGNILERFSAQQFPDLHSELNLSSLELGDSALYFCASSVAEGYGYTFGSGTRLTVV.

The rearrangement uses TRBV19 and TRBJ2-1, with D uncertain. Germline V gene data show CDR1 as LNHDA and CDR2 as SQIVND (reference sequence). This CDR3 has 14 amino acids. The V gene lost 2 bases and the J gene lost 9 bases, with 14 bases spanning the gap. CDR3: CASSIRTESSEQFF. The DNA for the CDR3 is TGTGCCAGTAGTATACGCACGGAGTCAAGTGAGCAGTTCTTC. Together with reference TRBV19 and TRBJ2-1, the CDR3 gives the full variable domain: DGGITQSPKYLFRKEGQNVTLSCEQNLNHDAMYWYRQDPGQGLRLIYYSQIVNDFQKGDIAEGYSVSREKKESFPLTVTSAQKNPTAFYLCASSIRTESSEQFFGPGTRLTVL.

In nucleotides, the CDR3 is TGCGCCAGCAGCCAAGAGCAAGCTAGCGGGGGGGCCTACGAGCAGTACTTC. This codes for CASSQEQASGGAYEQYF. V and J are TRBV4-1 and TRBJ2-7; 12 bases are a match to TRBD2. The CDR3 is 17 amino acids. J lost 2 bases, V lost 0 bases, and 5 bases had no gene match. Germline V gene data show CDR1 as MGHRA and CDR2 as YSYEKL.

This chain's CDR3 is CASSYFGGTANGELFF. In DNA form, the CDR3 reads TGTGCCAGCAGTTATTTTGGTGGGACTGCAAACGGGGAGCTGTTTTTT. The V call is TRBV5-4, the J call TRBJ2-2; tentative D call: TRBD2 (6 bases). Trimming took 5 bases from V and 7 from J, leaving 21 bases between them. The CDR3 sequence is 16 residues long. CDR1 is SGHNT and CDR2 is YYREEE in the germline V gene (reference sequence).

This clone was observed a few times. This chain links TRBV7-3 with TRBJ1-1; 9 bases fit TRBD1. Germline CDR1 and CDR2: SGHTA and FQGTGA. V dropped 5 bases and J dropped 6; count of bases not matched to a gene: 10. The CDR3 consists of 15 residues. The DNA for the CDR3 is TGTGCCAGCAGCCTCACAGGGGGCGGTTCGTCTGAAGCTTTCTTT. Protein product: CASSLTGGGSSEAFF.

The chain combines TRBV27 with TRBJ2-3; no firm D call. Trimming stripped 3 bases from V and 4 bases from J, with 8 bases between. This CDR3 contains 13 residues. Germline CDR1 is MNHEY and CDR2 is SMNVEV (reference sequence). The CDR3 coding sequence is TGTGCCAGCAGTTTCCAGATTGCAGATACGCAGTATTTT. Residues: CASSFQIADTQYF.

About this clone: Compared with germline, one end of the junction differs, possibly owing to a read error. The chain links TRBV7-9 to TRBJ2-2; 8 nucleotides line up with TRBD2. Germline assignment: CDR1 SEHNR and CDR2 FQNEAQ (reference sequence). The CDR3 length is 14 residues. The CDR3 DNA is TGTTCCAGCAGCTTAGGACTAGCCGGCGGGGAGCTGTTTTTT. Amino acid sequence: CSSSLGLAGGELFF.

The V and J genes are TRBV10-3 and TRBJ2-1; D perhaps matches TRBD2 (5 bases). This CDR3 comprises 14 residues. Germline lookup yields CDR1 ENHRY and CDR2 SYGVKD. Trimming pared 7 bases from V and 4 bases from J, leaving 14 bases between. CDR3 region: CAITDGNFYNEQFF. The DNA for the CDR3 is TGTGCCATCACGGACGGGAATTTTTACAATGAGCAGTTCTTC.

The chain combines TRBV30 with TRBJ1-1; 9 positions agree with TRBD1. CDR1 GTSNPN and CDR2 SVGIG come from the germline V gene (reference sequence). The V gene end was trimmed by 6 bases and the J gene end by 3 bases; junction bases not matched to a gene: 5. The CDR3 has 13 amino acids. CDR3 nucleotide sequence: TGTGCCTGCCCCCGGGACAGGGACACTGAAGCTTTCTTT. Residues: CACPRDRDTEAFF.

V usage is TRBV10-1 and J usage is TRBJ2-2; the D gene is possibly TRBD1 (7 bases). Per germline, CDR1 WNHNN and CDR2 SYGVQD (reference sequence). The length of the CDR3 is 14 residues. The V end lost 6 bases, the J end lost 3 bases, and 11 bases lay between the germline ends. In DNA, the CDR3 is TGCGCCAGCAGAGACAGGGAGGACACCGGGGAGCTGTTTTTT. It is translated as CASRDREDTGELFF.

The chain employs TRBV7-8 and TRBJ1-5, with 10 bases fitting TRBD1. After removal of 1 base from V and 6 bases from J, the junction contained 3 bases not matched to a gene. The CDR3 has 15 amino acids. CDR1 is SGHVS, CDR2 FQNEAQ, per germline. The CDR3 bases are TGTGCCAGCAGCTTAGGACAGGGGGCTACTCAGCCCCAGCATTTT. Translation gives CASSLGQGATQPQHF.

J is TRBJ2-7 and V is TRBV19; the D is unclear. V was pared by 9 bases and J by 2 bases, with 23 bases between. CDR3 length equals 16 residues. Germline loops: CDR1 LNHDA, CDR2 SQIVND (reference sequence). CDR3 loop: CARAGFGYQAAYEQYF. The CDR3 coding sequence is TGTGCCAGGGCCGGCTTTGGTTATCAGGCCGCCTACGAGCAGTACTTC. The full variable domain, rest sourced from reference TRBV19 and TRBJ2-7, is DGGITQSPKYLFRKEGQNVTLSCEQNLNHDAMYWYRQDPGQGLRLIYYSQIVNDFQKGDIAEGYSVSREKKESFPLTVTSAQKNPTAFYLCARAGFGYQAAYEQYFGPGTRLTVT.

The rearrangement joins TRBV4-3 to TRBJ2-5; D ambiguous. Germline V CDR1 and CDR2: LGHNA, YSLEER. This CDR3 comprises 19 residues. V dropped 1 base and J dropped 1 base, with 22 bases sitting between them. The CDR3 here is CASSQGKPRSTALQETQYF. In DNA form, the CDR3 reads TGCGCCAGCAGCCAAGGAAAACCTCGTAGTACCGCGCTCCAAGAGACCCAGTACTTC.